This TCR beta chain emerged from a study of blood T cells in healthy people across ages. Study observations and caveats: The long-lived group displayed more naive CD4+ cells, plus higher diversity, than the aged donors did. Significant beta diversity loss was already apparent by age 40, declining roughly linearly. Naive T cell percentage showed a strong correlation with TCR beta diversity.

Primers used in a second PCR of roughly 6 to 12 cycles were a sample-barcoded 5' primer and a J-beta primer mix. TCRdb analysed the 5' RACE reads with MiXCR anew, one entry per CDR3 protein. The table has hundreds of thousands of distinct CDR3 sequences, approximately 52% seen once. Germline V gene data show CDR1 as SGHRS and CDR2 as YFSETQ. The CDR3 length is 14 residues. Trimming cost V 2 bases and J 4 bases, with 7 bases left between them. This clonotype was seen a few times. Its target is not known. Sequenced input: blood. The source is an elderly woman in good health. This rearrangement joins TRBV5-1 to TRBJ1-6, with a tentative D call TRBD1 (5 bases). This chain's CDR3 is CASSFDRYNSPLHF. CDR3 in DNA: TGCGCCAGCAGCTTCGACAGATATAATTCACCCCTCCACTTT. The full variable domain, its missing parts supplied by reference TRBV5-1 and TRBJ1-6, is KAGVTQTPRYLIKTRGQQVTLSCSPISGHRSVSWYQQTPGQGLQFLFEYFSETQRNKGNFPGRFSGRQFSNSRSEMNVSTLELGDSALYLCASSFDRYNSPLHFGNGTRLTVT.